The rows below give T cell receptor beta chains drawn from one sample of a study of T-cell memory formation after mild COVID-19. TCRdb itself ran the 5' RACE reads through MiXCR, one entry per CDR3 protein. The sample has 470,000 or so distinct CDR3 sequences; roughly 17% are singletons. The specimen sequenced was PBMCs or a T cell subset sorted from them (not recorded which). These TCRs come from a man in his late teens or twenties who had mild COVID-19 (a few samples of this study predate the infection). Cell type and time point are not known. CDR3s include the opening cysteine and the closing phenylalanine or tryptophan. The order of the fields is V gene, clone size, D gene, J gene, CDR3 protein, CDR3 DNA. D genes are given only for firm matches. Size is stated for part of the rows, as once, few or many counts, or as a class when the clone is expanded.

V gene: TRBV7-6; clone size: NA; D gene: TRBD1; J gene: TRBJ2-7; CDR3 protein: CASSQGGQASKQYF; CDR3 DNA: TGTGCCAGCAGCCAAGGGGGCCAGGCAAGTAAGCAGTACTTC
V gene: TRBV11-2; clone size: few; D gene: TRBD2; J gene: TRBJ2-1; CDR3 protein: CASSRVAGASYEQFF; CDR3 DNA: TGTGCCAGCAGCCGAGTAGCGGGGGCCTCTTATGAGCAGTTCTTC
V gene: TRBV10-3; clone size: few; D gene: NA; J gene: TRBJ2-1; CDR3 protein: CAISAIRDEQFF; CDR3 DNA: TGTGCCATCAGTGCAATCCGCGATGAGCAGTTCTTC
V gene: TRBV6-5; clone size: NA; D gene: TRBD1; J gene: TRBJ1-3; CDR3 protein: CASSGTGGTGNTIYF; CDR3 DNA: TGTGCCAGCAGTGGGACAGGGGGCACTGGAAACACCATATATTTT
V gene: TRBV5-6; clone size: NA; D gene: TRBD1; J gene: TRBJ2-7; CDR3 protein: CASSIHRQGRSYEQYF; CDR3 DNA: TGTGCCAGCAGCATACACCGACAGGGGAGAAGCTACGAGCAGTACTTC
V gene: TRBV9; clone size: few; D gene: NA; J gene: TRBJ2-2; CDR3 protein: CASSVWTASNTGELFF; CDR3 DNA: TGTGCCAGCAGCGTATGGACAGCGTCGAACACCGGGGAGCTGTTTTTT
V gene: TRBV6-2/TRBV6-3; clone size: few; D gene: NA; J gene: TRBJ2-5; CDR3 protein: CASSYFRASRPKETQYF; CDR3 DNA: TGTGCCAGCAGTTACTTTCGGGCCTCTCGACCCAAAGAGACCCAGTACTTC
V gene: TRBV18; clone size: few; D gene: NA; J gene: TRBJ1-1; CDR3 protein: CASSLWTENTEAFF; CDR3 DNA: TGTGCCAGCTCACTTTGGACAGAGAACACTGAAGCTTTCTTT
V gene: TRBV7-2; clone size: NA; D gene: TRBD2; J gene: TRBJ2-1; CDR3 protein: CASSLISGVLAGLSYNEQFF; CDR3 DNA: TGTGCCAGCAGCTTAATTTCGGGCGTTTTAGCGGGGTTGTCCTACAATGAGCAGTTCTTC
V gene: TRBV12-3/TRBV12-4; clone size: NA; D gene: TRBD1; J gene: TRBJ2-2; CDR3 protein: CASSRTGGLTGELFF; CDR3 DNA: TGTGCCAGCAGCCGGACAGGGGGCTTAACCGGGGAGCTGTTTTTT
V gene: TRBV28; clone size: NA; D gene: NA; J gene: TRBJ2-7; CDR3 protein: CASTLPGESVYEQYF; CDR3 DNA: TGTGCCAGCACCCTTCCGGGGGAAAGTGTGTACGAGCAGTACTTC
V gene: TRBV12-3/TRBV12-4; clone size: few; D gene: NA; J gene: TRBJ2-1; CDR3 protein: CASSSGTYVDEQFF; CDR3 DNA: TGTGCCAGCAGTTCGGGGACTTACGTCGATGAGCAGTTCTTC
V gene: TRBV6-6; clone size: NA; D gene: NA; J gene: TRBJ1-2; CDR3 protein: CASSFREGIYGYTF; CDR3 DNA: TGTGCCAGCAGCTTCAGGGAAGGGATATATGGCTACACCTTC
V gene: TRBV2; clone size: few; D gene: NA; J gene: TRBJ2-3; CDR3 protein: CASSADTTDTQYF; CDR3 DNA: TGTGCCAGCTCAGCGGATACCACAGATACGCAGTATTTT
V gene: TRBV7-2; clone size: few; D gene: NA; J gene: TRBJ1-6; CDR3 protein: CASSLGQGENSPLHF; CDR3 DNA: TGTGCCAGCAGCTTAGGGCAGGGTGAGAATTCACCCCTCCACTTT
V gene: TRBV30; clone size: few; D gene: NA; J gene: TRBJ1-6; CDR3 protein: CAWSGTYNSPLHF; CDR3 DNA: TGTGCCTGGAGTGGGACCTATAATTCACCCCTCCACTTT